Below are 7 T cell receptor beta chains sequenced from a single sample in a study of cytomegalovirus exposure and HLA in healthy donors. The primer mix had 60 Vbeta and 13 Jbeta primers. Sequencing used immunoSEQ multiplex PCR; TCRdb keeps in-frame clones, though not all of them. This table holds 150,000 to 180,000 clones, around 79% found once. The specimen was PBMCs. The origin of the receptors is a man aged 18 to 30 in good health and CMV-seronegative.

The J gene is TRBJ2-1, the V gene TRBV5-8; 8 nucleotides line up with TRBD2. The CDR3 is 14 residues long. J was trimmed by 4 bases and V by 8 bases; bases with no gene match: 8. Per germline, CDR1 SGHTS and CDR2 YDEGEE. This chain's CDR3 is CARRGVLLYNEQFF. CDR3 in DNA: TGTGCCAGGCGGGGGGTCCTCCTGTACAATGAGCAGTTCTTC.

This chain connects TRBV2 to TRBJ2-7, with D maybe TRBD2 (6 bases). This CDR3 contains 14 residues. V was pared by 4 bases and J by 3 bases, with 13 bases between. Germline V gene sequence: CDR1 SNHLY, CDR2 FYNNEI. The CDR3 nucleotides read TGTGCCAGCAGTGCCGATGGGGGGTACTACGAGCAGTACGTC. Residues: CASSADGGYYEQYV.

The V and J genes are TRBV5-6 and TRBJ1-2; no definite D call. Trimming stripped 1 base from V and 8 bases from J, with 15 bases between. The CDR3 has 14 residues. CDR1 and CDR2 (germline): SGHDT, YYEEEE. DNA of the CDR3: TGTGCCAGCAGCTTGATCGGCACAGAGGGAGGCTACACCTTC. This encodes CASSLIGTEGGYTF.

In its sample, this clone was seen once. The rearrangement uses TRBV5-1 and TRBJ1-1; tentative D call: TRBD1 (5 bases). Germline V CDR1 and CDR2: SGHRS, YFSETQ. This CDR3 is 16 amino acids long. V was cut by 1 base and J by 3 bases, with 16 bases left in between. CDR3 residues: CASSLYKGIGDTEAFF. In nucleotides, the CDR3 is TGCGCCAGCAGCTTGTATAAGGGGATTGGGGACACTGAAGCTTTCTTT.

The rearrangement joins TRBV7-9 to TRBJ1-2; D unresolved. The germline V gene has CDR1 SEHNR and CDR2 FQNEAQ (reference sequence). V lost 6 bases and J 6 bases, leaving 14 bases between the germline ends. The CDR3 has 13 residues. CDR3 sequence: CASRVGGNHGYTF. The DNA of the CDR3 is TGTGCCAGCAGGGTGGGAGGGAACCATGGCTACACCTTC.

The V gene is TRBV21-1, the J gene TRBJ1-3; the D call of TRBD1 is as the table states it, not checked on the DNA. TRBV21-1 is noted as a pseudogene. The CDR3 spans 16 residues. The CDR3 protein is CASSKGPQGPGNTIYF. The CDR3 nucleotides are TGTGCCAGCAGCAAAGGCCCGCAGGGTCCTGGAAACACCATATATTTT.

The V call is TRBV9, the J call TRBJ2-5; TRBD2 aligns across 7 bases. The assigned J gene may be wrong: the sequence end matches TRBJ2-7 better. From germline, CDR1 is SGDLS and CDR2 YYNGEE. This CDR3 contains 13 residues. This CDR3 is CASSAGGSYEQYF. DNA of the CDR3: TGTGCCAGCAGCGCGGGAGGCTCCTACGAGCAGTACTTC.